One and the same sample provided the 15 T cell receptor beta chains below, sequenced in a study of OX40 agonist ivuxolimab in advanced cancers. Libraries were prepared by immunoSEQ multiplex PCR; TCRdb keeps only in-frame clonotypes and omits some of them. The table includes about 21,000 clones, approximately 83% detected once. The sample here was CD4+ or CD8+ T cells sorted from blood, taken in a trial of the OX40 agonist ivuxolimab. The receptors shown here come from an adult with an advanced solid tumor such as melanoma, head and neck, liver or kidney cancer.

The chain is built from TRBV15 and TRBJ2-7; D is ambiguous. The CDR3 runs 15 residues. With 0 bases removed from V and 1 base from J, the gap between germline ends came to 10 bases. CDR1 is LNHNV and CDR2 is YYDKDF in the germline V gene (reference sequence). Here the CDR3 reads CATSRDRPASYEQYF. DNA for the CDR3: TGTGCCACCAGCAGAGATCGGCCAGCGTCCTACGAGCAGTACTTC.

The V and J genes are TRBV12-1 and TRBJ2-1; the D call of TRBD1 is as the table states it, not checked on the DNA. TRBV12-1 is classified as a pseudogene. The CDR3 has 13 residues. CDR3 nucleotides: TGTGCCAGCAGCCCGACTGGGGCCAATGAGCAGTTCTTC. It yields the protein CASSPTGANEQFF.

The chain has TRBV2 and TRBJ1-1, with 7 bases that match TRBD1. Trimming at V came to 5 bases and at J to 8 bases, leaving 8 bases not matched to a gene. Germline lookup yields CDR1 SNHLY and CDR2 FYNNEI. The CDR3 is 13 residues long. CDR3 residues: CASSLRTGVEAFF. For the CDR3, the DNA is TGTGCCAGCAGTCTTAGGACAGGAGTGGAAGCTTTCTTT.

The chain carries TRBV11-2 and TRBJ1-2; tentatively, D is TRBD1 (6 bases). Germline loops: CDR1 SGHAT, CDR2 FQNNGV. This CDR3 region has 15 residues. V lost 3 bases and J lost 4, with 15 bases in between. CDR3 in DNA: TGTGCCAGCAGCTTGGCCGACAGGCCCATCTATGGCTACACCTTC. Encoded protein: CASSLADRPIYGYTF.

The rearrangement links TRBV2 to TRBJ1-3; D unclear. Germline V lookup: CDR1 SNHLY, CDR2 FYNNEI. Trimming cost V 4 bases and J 0 bases, with 22 bases left between them. The CDR3 runs 19 residues. CDR3 nucleotides: TGTGCCAGCAGTGGACCCACGGGAGGCGGGCCCATCTCTGGAAACACCATATATTTT. It is translated as CASSGPTGGGPISGNTIYF.

J is TRBJ2-1 and V is TRBV2, with 12 nucleotides matching TRBD2. The CDR3 covers 15 residues. V lost 1 base and J lost 7; bases outside the gene matches: 2. The germline V gene has CDR1 SNHLY and CDR2 FYNNEI. As DNA, the CDR3 is TGTGCCAGCAGTGAAGAGACTAGCGGGAGTAATGAGCAGTTCTTC. It is translated as CASSEETSGSNEQFF.

The rearrangement uses TRBV2 and TRBJ2-1, with TRBD2 matching 10 bases. Germline assignment: CDR1 SNHLY and CDR2 FYNNEI. V lost 7 bases to trimming and J lost 6 bases; unmatched junction nucleotides: 9. This CDR3 is built from 15 residues. CDR3 protein: CASNTGLAITNEQFF. CDR3 coding DNA: TGTGCCAGCAATACGGGACTAGCGATAACCAATGAGCAGTTCTTC.

The V gene is TRBV30, the J gene TRBJ2-1; D unclear. This CDR3 has 12 amino acids. Germline CDR1 is GTSNPN and CDR2 is SVGIG (reference sequence). The germline V and J ends were trimmed by 3 bases and 5 bases, with 8 bases remaining between them. CDR3 in amino acids: CAWSEIHNEQFF. The CDR3 coding sequence is TGTGCCTGGAGCGAAATTCACAATGAGCAGTTCTTC.

The chain has TRBV7-6 and TRBJ2-2, with 12 bases identical to TRBD2. The trim removed 5 bases at V and 5 bases at J, leaving 6 bases unmatched. This CDR3 spans 16 amino acids. Germline assignment: CDR1 SGHVS and CDR2 FNYEAQ. CDR3 region: CASSGRLAGETGELFF. In DNA form, the CDR3 reads TGTGCCAGCAGCGGACGACTAGCGGGAGAAACCGGGGAGCTGTTTTTT. The full variable domain, with the rest looked up from reference TRBV7-6 and TRBJ2-2, is GAGVSQSPRYKVTKRGQDVALRCDPISGHVSLYWYRQALGQGPEFLTYFNYEAQQDKSGLPNDRFSAERPEGSISTLTIQRTEQRDSAMYRCASSGRLAGETGELFFGEGSRLTVL.

The V gene is TRBV27, the J gene TRBJ2-2; no reliable D call. The CDR3 covers 17 residues. V was trimmed by 6 bases and J by 0 bases, leaving 17 bases between them. The germline V gene encodes CDR1 MNHEY and CDR2 SMNVEV (reference sequence). In nucleotides, the CDR3 is TGTGCCAGCAGCCCCAGAGAAGGAGAAGCGAACACCGGGGAGCTGTTTTTT. It encodes CASSPREGEANTGELFF.

The chain uses TRBV7-6 and TRBJ1-6; D possibly corresponds to TRBD1 (5 bases). From germline, CDR1 is SGHVS and CDR2 FNYEAQ. V was pared by 5 bases and J by 7 bases, with 12 bases between. The CDR3 has 14 amino acids. The CDR3 reads CASSGRAGNSPLHF. The CDR3 DNA sequence: TGTGCCAGCAGCGGGAGGGCAGGGAATTCACCCCTCCACTTT.

The V gene is TRBV2, the J gene TRBJ1-1; TRBD1 is a possible D gene (6 bases). Germline-derived CDR1 and CDR2 are SNHLY and FYNNEI. The V gene lost 6 bases and the J gene lost 4 bases, with 12 bases spanning the gap. This CDR3 is 13 amino acids long. The CDR3 loop reads CASRQGRVTEAFF. CDR3 nucleotides: TGTGCCAGCAGACAGGGACGTGTCACTGAAGCTTTCTTT.

The chain joins TRBV25-1 to TRBJ1-2; the D gene is possibly TRBD1 (5 bases). The germline CDR1 and CDR2 sequences are MGHDK and SYGVNS. Between the trimmed V and J ends, which lost 2 bases and 6 bases, there was a span of 13 bases. CDR3 length equals 14 residues. The CDR3 region has the DNA TGTGCCAGCAGTGAAGGCCGGGGCTGGGATGGCTACACCTTC. Protein product: CASSEGRGWDGYTF.

V is TRBV11-2 and J is TRBJ2-1; 9 bases are shared with TRBD2. Trimming removed 6 bases from V and 7 bases from J; junction bases left unmatched: 10. This CDR3 is built from 15 residues. Germline V gene lookup returns CDR1 SGHAT and CDR2 FQNNGV. The CDR3 sequence: CASRGAGGPRNEQFF. The CDR3, as DNA: TGTGCCAGCAGAGGGGCGGGAGGGCCTCGGAATGAGCAGTTCTTC.

This clone has more than one count but fewer than ten. A junction boundary mismatches the germline segment, possibly from a read error. The J gene is TRBJ2-1, the V gene TRBV6-6; tentatively, D is TRBD1 or TRBD2 (5 bases each). Germline CDR1 MNHNY, CDR2 SVGAGI (reference sequence). The CDR3 is 14 amino acids. CDR3 nucleotide sequence: TGTGCCAGTAGTTTCGGGACCCGTCACAATGAGCAGTTCTTC. It codes for CASSFGTRHNEQFF.